This paragraph covers one T cell receptor (beta chain) sequence. These data come from a study of T cells expressing NK-cell markers. The germline V gene encodes CDR1 SGHTA and CDR2 FQGNSA. This CDR3 region has 15 residues. TCRdb re-called the 5' RACE reads and catalogs CDR3 proteins one per entry, DNA excluded. This repertoire includes about 260,000 distinct CDR3 sequences. Sequencing was carried out using blood T cells: a sorted CD56 or NKG2C T cell subset, CD4+ or CD8+ T cells, or bulk PBMC T cells (not recorded which). This TCR was recovered from a woman between 18 and 75 years old in good health. The V gene is TRBV7-2, the J gene TRBJ1-6. The CDR3 sequence is CASSLAQSKPSPLHF.